What follows is one T cell receptor beta chain and its context. No antigen is known for it. The sample comes from a study of cytomegalovirus exposure and HLA in healthy donors. Findings and limits, study-wide: Per a prior analysis, the majority of TCR beta V segments were productive roughly 87% or roughly 30% of the time. Fewer N-insertions (relative to the approximately 700-donor mean) were reportedly seen in an Asian-associated ancestry cluster in a later analysis. The study labeled 150 or so TCR beta chains cytomegalovirus-associated.

The CDR3 runs 12 residues. Germline V CDR1 and CDR2: KGHSY, FQNENV. Between the trimmed V and J ends, which lost 4 bases and 0 bases, there was a span of 3 bases. The study ran its PCR with 60 Vbeta and 13 Jbeta primers. Here immunoSEQ multiplex PCR was the method, and the copy in TCRdb shows in-frame clones only, minus some. The sample has about 160,000 clones; less than 80% are singletons. Input material: PBMCs. The gene calls are TRBV16 and TRBJ1-2; no clear D. The TCR comes from a man aged 35 to 55 in good health and CMV-seronegative. The CDR3 DNA reads TGTGCCAGCAGCCCCACTAACTATGGCTACACCTTC. This encodes CASSPTNYGYTF.